The entry that follows covers one T cell receptor beta chain sequence. Its antigen remains unidentified. Using immunoSEQ multiplex PCR, the repertoire was profiled, and TCRdb retains in-frame clones only, with some absent. The sample holds about 2.1 million clones, roughly 95% seen once. Germline CDR1 is MDHEN and CDR2 is SYDVKM. With 5 bases removed from V and 6 bases from J, the gap between germline ends came to 11 bases. The CDR3 runs to 13 residues. This sample stems from a study of shared clonotypes between healthy human individuals. Naive CD8 populations comprised CD45RO-negative cells positively selected for CCR7, excluding terminally differentiated effector memory CD45RA+ cells. Findings and caveats of the study: Read depth was anticipated to influence clonotype sharing among donors.

Sequenced: naive CD8+ T cells from PBMCs. This TCR was sampled from a man aged 18 to 30 in good health. Some clones in this sample may be carry-over from other donors' samples. V usage is TRBV28 and J usage is TRBJ2-1, with D unresolved. The CDR3 DNA is TGTGCCAGCAGTCCCATTCCGAGCAATGAGCAGTTCTTC. Protein sequence: CASSPIPSNEQFF.